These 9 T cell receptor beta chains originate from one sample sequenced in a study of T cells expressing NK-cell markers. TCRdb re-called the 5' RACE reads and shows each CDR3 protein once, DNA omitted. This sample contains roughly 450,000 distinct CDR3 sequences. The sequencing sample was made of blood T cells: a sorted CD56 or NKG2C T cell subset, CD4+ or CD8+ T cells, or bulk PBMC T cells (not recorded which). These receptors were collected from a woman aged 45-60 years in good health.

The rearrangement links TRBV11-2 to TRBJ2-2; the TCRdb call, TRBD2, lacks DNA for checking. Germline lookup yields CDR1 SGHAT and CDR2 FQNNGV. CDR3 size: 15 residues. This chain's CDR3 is CASSQLAGGWGELFF. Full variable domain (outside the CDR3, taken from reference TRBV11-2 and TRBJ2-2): EAGVAQSPRYKIIEKRQSVAFWCNPISGHATLYWYQQILGQGPKLLIQFQNNGVVDDSQLPKDRFSAERLKGVDSTLKIQPAKLEDSAVYLCASSQLAGGWGELFFGEGSRLTVL.

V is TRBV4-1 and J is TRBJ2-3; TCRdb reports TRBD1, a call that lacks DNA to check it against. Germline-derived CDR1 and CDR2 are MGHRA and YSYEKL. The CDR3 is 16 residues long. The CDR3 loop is CASSPAGAMDTDTQYF.

The CDR3 here is CAMSVGFTADTQYF. The chain combines TRBV10-3 with TRBJ2-3. The germline V gene has CDR1 ENHRY and CDR2 SYGVKD. CDR3 length: 14 residues.

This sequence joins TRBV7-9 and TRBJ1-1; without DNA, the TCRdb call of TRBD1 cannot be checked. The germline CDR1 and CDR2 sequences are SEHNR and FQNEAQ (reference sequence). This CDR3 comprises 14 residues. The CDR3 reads CASSPGATNTEAFF. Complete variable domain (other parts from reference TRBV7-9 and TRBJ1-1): DTGVSQNPRHKITKRGQNVTFRCDPISEHNRLYWYRQTLGQGPEFLTYFQNEAQLEKSRLLSDRFSAERPKGSFSTLEIQRTEQGDSAMYLCASSPGATNTEAFFGQGTRLTVV.

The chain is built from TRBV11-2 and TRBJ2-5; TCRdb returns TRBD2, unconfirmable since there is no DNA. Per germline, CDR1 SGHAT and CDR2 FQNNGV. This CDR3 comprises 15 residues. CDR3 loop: CASSLDGSGTETQYF.

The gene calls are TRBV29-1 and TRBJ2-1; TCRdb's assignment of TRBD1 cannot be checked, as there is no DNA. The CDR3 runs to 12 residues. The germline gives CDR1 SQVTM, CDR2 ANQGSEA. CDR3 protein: CSVEGQGDQQFF.

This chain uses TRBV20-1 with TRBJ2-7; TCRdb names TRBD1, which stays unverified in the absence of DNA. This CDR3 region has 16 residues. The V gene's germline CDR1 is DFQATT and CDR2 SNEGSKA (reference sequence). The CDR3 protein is CSAWPLLVGTGNEQYF.

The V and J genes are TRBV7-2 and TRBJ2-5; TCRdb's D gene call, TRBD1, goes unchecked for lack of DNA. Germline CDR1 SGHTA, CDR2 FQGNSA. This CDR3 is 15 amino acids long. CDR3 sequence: CASSLAAGGLKTQYF.

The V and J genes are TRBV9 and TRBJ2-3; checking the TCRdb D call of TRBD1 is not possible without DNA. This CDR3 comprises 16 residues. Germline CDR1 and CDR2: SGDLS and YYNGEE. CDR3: CASRLDGGAGTDTQYF.